This TCR beta chain came from a study of blood T cell repertoires in COVID-19 (dated by TCRdb to 2019 to 2021). With regard to the full study: The collaborator samples originated in the United States, Italy and Spain and spanned the acute and convalescent phases of COVID-19. The prospective study material was composed of cDNA or gDNA derived from T cells, B-cell-depleted T cells, or PBMCs. The dataset comprised deeply sampled blood TCRbeta repertoires from subjects exposed to, actively infected with, or recovered from COVID-19. The repertoires were made available in a free public database intended to serve as a resource for research on the immune response to SARS-CoV-2. Samples were obtained from the ongoing ImmuneRACE study (first 160 participants) and from 1,200 or so subjects provided by 6 global collaborators. A de-identified subject ID, COVID-19 status, age in years and sex were almost always included in the sample metadata. HLA class I and class II types, where available, came from metadata supplied by the sample provider rather than from assay-based typing. General conclusions and limits of the study: Clinical and demographic metadata were provided uncurated, with the amount varying by source and participant.

Details on this clone: Its antigen remains unidentified. No base qualities exist here, and no much larger clone lies one base off it.

Ends trimmed: V by 2 bases, J by 5 bases; bases unmatched to a gene: 4. Reading the germline V gene gives CDR1 SGHTA and CDR2 FQGNSA. The CDR3 starts with the cysteine, ends with the phenylalanine, and has 16 residues. CDR3 DNA only is kept here, 48 bases in frame from base 1. At one collaborating source in Seattle, patients were enrolled during active infection and were followed longitudinally through the course of disease. Each collaborating institution followed its own protocols to collect whole blood in K2EDTA tubes. For TCRbeta analysis, collaborator samples were shipped as frozen whole blood, as isolated PBMCs, or as DNA extracted from either sample type. The immunoSEQ Assay, a bias-controlled multiplex PCR, was used to amplify TCRbeta CDR3 regions from genomic DNA. In the original analysis: The number of nucleated cells in each sample was estimated by amplification of reference gene primers within the assay. To quantify the absolute abundance of each unique TCRbeta CDR3 rearrangement, sequence reads were collapsed and filtered. Productive Simpson clonality was computed per sample as the square root of Simpson's diversity index over productive rearrangements. TCRdb stores this immuneACCESS table with in-frame sequences only. Part of the clones is absent; in the studies checked, under half of the shortfall reflects unresolved V genes, and no reason is known for the rest. V and J calls and clone size are as listed in that table; D and trimming were resolved from the DNA. The sample table records approximately 500,000 clones; roughly nine tenths of these occur just once. Under 8.5% of the sample is held by the ten biggest clonotypes.

In this chain, TRBV7-2 is recombined with TRBJ1-5; 12 central nucleotides agree with TRBD1. Sequencing was performed on peripheral blood. This sequence was found in a woman aged 50 to 60 with COVID-19, enrolled during active disease. The CDR3 has the sequence CASSLTWDRGHQPQHF. Here is the DNA: TGTGCCAGCAGCTTAACGTGGGACAGGGGGCATCAGCCCCAGCATTTT.